This T cell receptor beta chain emerged from a study of T cells in localized non-small cell lung cancer. Study results and limitations: For the top 100 tumor clones, a median roughly 56 also appeared in adjacent lung. The highest T cell clonality was in uninvolved adjacent lung, above tumor.

As for this clone: What it binds is unknown.

The CDR3 is 12 amino acids. The germline gives CDR1 WNHNN, CDR2 SYGVQD (reference sequence). Trimming stripped 1 base from V and 5 bases from J, with 3 bases between. Some clones are missing from TCRdb's copy, which holds only in-frame ones; the method was immunoSEQ multiplex PCR. The top ten clones hold about 5.3% of a sample with roughly 30,000 clones, about 86% of them seen once. The receptor's source is a man aged 35-75 years with stage III lung adenocarcinoma. The starting material was peripheral blood mononuclear cells, obtained before any cancer treatment. This rearrangement joins TRBV10-1 to TRBJ2-1; D gene unclear. The CDR3 bases are TGCGCCAGCAGTGAGTACGACAATGAGCAGTTCTTC. Amino acid sequence: CASSEYDNEQFF.